This is a list of T cell receptor beta chains from one sample in a study of tumor-infiltrating lymphocytes in primary liver carcinoma. TCRdb fed the multiplex PCR reads into MiXCR, producing one record per CDR3 protein. The sample contains 310,000 or so distinct CDR3 sequences, 50% to 60% of which appear only once. Input material: peripheral blood. The receptors shown here come from a woman in her 30s with primary liver carcinoma and hepatitis B virus infection. The conserved cysteine and the conserved F or W are not part of the CDR3 here. A D gene is named only where the DNA matches it firmly.

V gene: TRBV12-5
J gene: TRBJ2-5
D gene: TRBD2
CDR3 protein: ASGRPTGTSGQETQY

V gene: TRBV11-3
J gene: TRBJ2-7
D gene: .
CDR3 protein: PSSSYYEQC

V gene: TRBV28
J gene: TRBJ2-7
D gene: TRBD2
CDR3 protein: ASNPYAAGGDEQY

V gene: TRBV5-5
J gene: TRBJ2-3
D gene: .
CDR3 protein: ASSLAGRGHTQY

V gene: TRBV5-1
J gene: TRBJ1-5
D gene: TRBD1
CDR3 protein: ASNLSTGGQLQH

V gene: TRBV6-2/TRBV6-3
J gene: TRBJ2-7
D gene: .
CDR3 protein: ASKETPYEQY

V gene: TRBV28
J gene: TRBJ2-1
D gene: .
CDR3 protein: ASSLPTPQLVQF

V gene: TRBV11-1
J gene: TRBJ2-1
D gene: TRBD2
CDR3 protein: GSSFGRGYYSEQF

V gene: TRBV5-4
J gene: TRBJ2-3
D gene: .
CDR3 protein: ASSLTLVAGTDTQY

V gene: TRBV11-2
J gene: TRBJ1-6
D gene: .
CDR3 protein: ASRNYNSPLH

V gene: TRBV4-1
J gene: TRBJ1-1
D gene: .
CDR3 protein: ASSQLSGAEAF

V gene: TRBV4-1
J gene: TRBJ1-6
D gene: .
CDR3 protein: ASNQGPPRETNSPLH

V gene: TRBV30
J gene: TRBJ2-3
D gene: .
CDR3 protein: AWSGGSTQY

V gene: TRBV11-3
J gene: TRBJ1-1
D gene: .
CDR3 protein: TSRLESNTEAF

V gene: TRBV29-1
J gene: TRBJ1-1
D gene: .
CDR3 protein: SPSGVNNGAF

V gene: TRBV6-2/TRBV6-3
J gene: TRBJ2-7
D gene: TRBD1
CDR3 protein: ASSSPTGSPYEQY

V gene: TRBV12-3/TRBV12-4
J gene: TRBJ1-2
D gene: TRBD1
CDR3 protein: ASSFGQGAKGYT

V gene: TRBV6-5
J gene: TRBJ1-5
D gene: .
CDR3 protein: ASSYRGPGSNQPQH

V gene: TRBV6-1
J gene: TRBJ2-1
D gene: TRBD2
CDR3 protein: VSSELAGGLNEQF

V gene: TRBV10-2
J gene: TRBJ2-5
D gene: .
CDR3 protein: ASRETQY

V gene: TRBV6-5
J gene: TRBJ2-1
D gene: TRBD2
CDR3 protein: ASSADGLASNEQF

V gene: TRBV6-2/TRBV6-3
J gene: TRBJ1-5
D gene: .
CDR3 protein: ASSYSRVAQPQH

V gene: TRBV12-3/TRBV12-4
J gene: TRBJ2-3
D gene: .
CDR3 protein: TSSSRVGGTTDTQY

V gene: TRBV5-5
J gene: TRBJ2-1
D gene: TRBD2
CDR3 protein: ASSLSSSGSPYDEQF

V gene: TRBV4-3
J gene: TRBJ2-5
D gene: TRBD2
CDR3 protein: ASSQEVSGIGAQY

V gene: TRBV14
J gene: TRBJ1-1
D gene: .
CDR3 protein: ASSRGLVNTEAF

V gene: TRBV10-2
J gene: TRBJ2-5
D gene: .
CDR3 protein: ASRELGYPSETQY

V gene: TRBV5-4
J gene: TRBJ2-5
D gene: .
CDR3 protein: PSSLMASGETQY

V gene: TRBV6-5
J gene: TRBJ2-2
D gene: TRBD2
CDR3 protein: ASSYSPGRHGELF

V gene: TRBV2
J gene: TRBJ2-3
D gene: .
CDR3 protein: ASTLTRSTDTQY

V gene: TRBV6-1
J gene: TRBJ1-5
D gene: .
CDR3 protein: ASSEGIHSNQPQH

V gene: TRBV4-3
J gene: TRBJ2-4
D gene: .
CDR3 protein: ASSHDDGISKNIQY

V gene: TRBV4-1
J gene: TRBJ2-1
D gene: .
CDR3 protein: ASSQSGTSTQYSYNEQF

V gene: TRBV11-3
J gene: TRBJ2-5
D gene: .
CDR3 protein: ASSWELQETQY

V gene: TRBV12-3/TRBV12-4
J gene: TRBJ2-1
D gene: TRBD2
CDR3 protein: ASSPSTSGNEQF

V gene: TRBV30
J gene: TRBJ2-2
D gene: .
CDR3 protein: AWTQVTGELS

V gene: TRBV6-5
J gene: TRBJ2-1
D gene: .
CDR3 protein: ASSYSRGNEQF

V gene: TRBV14
J gene: TRBJ2-7
D gene: .
CDR3 protein: ACSPRERSDEQY

V gene: TRBV11-2
J gene: TRBJ2-2
D gene: TRBD1
CDR3 protein: ASRWDSTAGKLF

V gene: TRBV6-1
J gene: TRBJ1-2
D gene: .
CDR3 protein: ASRNLLGAQGGYT

V gene: TRBV28
J gene: TRBJ2-1
D gene: .
CDR3 protein: ANRELSSYNEQF